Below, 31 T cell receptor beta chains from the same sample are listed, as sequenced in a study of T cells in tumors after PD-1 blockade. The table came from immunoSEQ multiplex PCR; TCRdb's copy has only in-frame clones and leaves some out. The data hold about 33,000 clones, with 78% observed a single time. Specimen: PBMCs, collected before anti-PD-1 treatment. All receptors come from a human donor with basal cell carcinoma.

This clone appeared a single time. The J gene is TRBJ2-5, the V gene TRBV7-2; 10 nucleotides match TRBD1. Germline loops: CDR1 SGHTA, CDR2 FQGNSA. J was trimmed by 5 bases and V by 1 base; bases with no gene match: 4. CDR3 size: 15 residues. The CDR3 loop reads CASSLGGQGDETQYF. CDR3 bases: TGTGCCAGCAGCTTAGGAGGACAGGGGGATGAGACCCAGTACTTC.

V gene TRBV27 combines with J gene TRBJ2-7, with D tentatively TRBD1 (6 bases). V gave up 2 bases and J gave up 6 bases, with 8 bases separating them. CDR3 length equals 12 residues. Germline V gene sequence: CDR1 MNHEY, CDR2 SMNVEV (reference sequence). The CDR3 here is CASSLGGLEQYF. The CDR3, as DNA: TGTGCCAGCAGTTTAGGGGGCCTCGAGCAGTACTTC.

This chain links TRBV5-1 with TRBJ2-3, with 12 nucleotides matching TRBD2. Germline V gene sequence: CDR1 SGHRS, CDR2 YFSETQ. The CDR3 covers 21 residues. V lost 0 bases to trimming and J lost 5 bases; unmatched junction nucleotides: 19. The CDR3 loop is CASSLAKASGGARRLVDTQYF. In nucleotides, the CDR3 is TGCGCCAGCAGCTTGGCCAAGGCTAGCGGGGGGGCCCGTAGATTAGTAGATACGCAGTATTTT.

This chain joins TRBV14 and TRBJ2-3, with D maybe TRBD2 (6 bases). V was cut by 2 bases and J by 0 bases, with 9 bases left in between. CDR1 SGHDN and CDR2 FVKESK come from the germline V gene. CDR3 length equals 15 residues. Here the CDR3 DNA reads TGTGCCAGCAGCCAACTACTAGCTAGCACAGATACGCAGTATTTT. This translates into CASSQLLASTDTQYF.

The CDR3 region has the DNA TGTGCCAGCAGTGAAATGAGGGGGTCTACGAGCAATCAGCCCCAGCATTTT. Amino acid sequence: CASSEMRGSTSNQPQHF. The J gene is TRBJ1-5, the V gene TRBV6-1; D may be TRBD1 (6 bases). CDR3 length: 17 amino acids. Germline CDR1 reads MNHNS; CDR2 reads SASEGT. Trimming removed 2 bases at V and 1 base at J, with 15 bases between.

The CDR3 DNA is TGTGCCAGTAGCCCTCTACAGGTGAACACTGAAGCTTTCTTT. It yields the protein CASSPLQVNTEAFF. This sequence joins TRBV19 and TRBJ1-1; possibly TRBD1 for D (5 bases). The CDR3 runs to 14 residues. In germline, CDR1 is LNHDA, CDR2 SQIVND (reference sequence). Trimming left V 6 bases short and J 0 bases short, with 11 bases between.

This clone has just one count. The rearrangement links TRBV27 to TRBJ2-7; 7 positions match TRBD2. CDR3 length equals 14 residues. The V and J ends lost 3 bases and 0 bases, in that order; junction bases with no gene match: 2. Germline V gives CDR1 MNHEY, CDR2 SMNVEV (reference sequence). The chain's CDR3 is CASSFSSGSYEQYF. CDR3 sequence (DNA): TGTGCCAGCAGTTTCTCTAGCGGCTCCTACGAGCAGTACTTC.

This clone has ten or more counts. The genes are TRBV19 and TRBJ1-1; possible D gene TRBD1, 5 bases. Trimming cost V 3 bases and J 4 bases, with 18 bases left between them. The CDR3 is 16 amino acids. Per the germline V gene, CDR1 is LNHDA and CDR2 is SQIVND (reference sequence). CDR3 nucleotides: TGTGCCAGTAGTATCCTAGGGGAGTATAAGAGCACTGAAGCTTTCTTT. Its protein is CASSILGEYKSTEAFF.

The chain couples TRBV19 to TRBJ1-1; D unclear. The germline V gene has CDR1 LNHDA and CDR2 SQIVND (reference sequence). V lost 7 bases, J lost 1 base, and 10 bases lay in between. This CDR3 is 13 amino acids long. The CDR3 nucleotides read TGTGCCAGTACCCTTTCTGGGAACACTGAAGCTTTCTTT. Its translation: CASTLSGNTEAFF.

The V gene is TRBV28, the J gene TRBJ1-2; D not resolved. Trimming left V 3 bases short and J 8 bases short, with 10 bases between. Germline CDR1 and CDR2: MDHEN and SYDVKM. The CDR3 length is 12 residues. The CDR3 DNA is TGTGCCAGCAGTTTTGGGTCCTCGGGCTACACCTTC. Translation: CASSFGSSGYTF.

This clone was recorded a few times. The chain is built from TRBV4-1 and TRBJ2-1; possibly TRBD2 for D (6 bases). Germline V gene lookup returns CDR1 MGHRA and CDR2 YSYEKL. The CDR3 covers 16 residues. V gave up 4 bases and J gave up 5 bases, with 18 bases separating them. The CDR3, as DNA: TGCGCCAGCAGCCTCCGTCCAGCGGAGGGGAACAATGAGCAGTTCTTC. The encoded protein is CASSLRPAEGNNEQFF.

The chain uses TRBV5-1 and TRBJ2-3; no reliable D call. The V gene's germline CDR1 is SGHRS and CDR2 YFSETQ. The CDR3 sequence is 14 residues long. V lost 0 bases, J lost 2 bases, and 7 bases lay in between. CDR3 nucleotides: TGCGCCAGCAGCTTGGATTCCTCCACAGATACGCAGTATTTT. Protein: CASSLDSSTDTQYF.

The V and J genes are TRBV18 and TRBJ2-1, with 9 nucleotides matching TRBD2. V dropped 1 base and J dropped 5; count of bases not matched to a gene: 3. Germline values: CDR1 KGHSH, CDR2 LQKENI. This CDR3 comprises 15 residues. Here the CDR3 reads CASSPRTSENNEQFF. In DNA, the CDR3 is TGTGCCAGCTCACCACGGACTAGCGAAAACAATGAGCAGTTCTTC.

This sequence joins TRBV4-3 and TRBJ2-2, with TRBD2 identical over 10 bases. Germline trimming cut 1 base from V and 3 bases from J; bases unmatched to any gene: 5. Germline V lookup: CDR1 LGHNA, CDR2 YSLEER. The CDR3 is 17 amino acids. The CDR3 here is CASSQGYGTSDTGELFF. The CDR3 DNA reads TGCGCCAGCAGCCAAGGGTATGGGACTAGCGACACCGGGGAGCTGTTTTTT.

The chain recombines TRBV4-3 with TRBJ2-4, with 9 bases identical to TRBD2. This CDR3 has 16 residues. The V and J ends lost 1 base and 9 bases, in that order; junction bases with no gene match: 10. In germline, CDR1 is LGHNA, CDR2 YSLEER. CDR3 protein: CASSQGGGAGGSIQYF. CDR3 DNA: TGCGCCAGCAGCCAAGGCGGGGGGGCAGGGGGGAGCATTCAGTACTTC.

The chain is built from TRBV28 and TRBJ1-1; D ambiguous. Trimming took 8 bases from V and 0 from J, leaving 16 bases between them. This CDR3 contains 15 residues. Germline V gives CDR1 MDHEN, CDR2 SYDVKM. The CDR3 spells CASGLPDGLNTEAFF. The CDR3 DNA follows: TGTGCCAGCGGATTGCCTGACGGACTGAACACTGAAGCTTTCTTT.

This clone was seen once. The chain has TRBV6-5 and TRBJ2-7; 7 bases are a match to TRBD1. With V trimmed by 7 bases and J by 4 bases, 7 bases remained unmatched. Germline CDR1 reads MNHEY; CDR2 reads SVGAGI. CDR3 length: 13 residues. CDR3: CASTLLQGYEQYF. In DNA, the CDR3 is TGTGCCAGCACCCTTTTACAGGGGTACGAGCAGTACTTC.

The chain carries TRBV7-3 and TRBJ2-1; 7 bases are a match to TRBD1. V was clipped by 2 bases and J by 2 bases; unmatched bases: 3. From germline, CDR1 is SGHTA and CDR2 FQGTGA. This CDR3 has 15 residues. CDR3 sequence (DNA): TGTGCCAGCAGCTTAGGGACAGTTACCTACAATGAGCAGTTCTTC. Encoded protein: CASSLGTVTYNEQFF.

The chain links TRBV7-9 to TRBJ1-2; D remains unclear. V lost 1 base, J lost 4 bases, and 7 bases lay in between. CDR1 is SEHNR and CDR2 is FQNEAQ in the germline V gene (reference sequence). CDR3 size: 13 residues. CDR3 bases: TGTGCCAGCAGCTTAGAATCTGTCTATGGCTACACCTTC. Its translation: CASSLESVYGYTF. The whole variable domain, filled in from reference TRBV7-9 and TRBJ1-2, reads DTGVSQNPRHKITKRGQNVTFRCDPISEHNRLYWYRQTLGQGPEFLTYFQNEAQLEKSRLLSDRFSAERPKGSFSTLEIQRTEQGDSAMYLCASSLESVYGYTFGSGTRLTVV.

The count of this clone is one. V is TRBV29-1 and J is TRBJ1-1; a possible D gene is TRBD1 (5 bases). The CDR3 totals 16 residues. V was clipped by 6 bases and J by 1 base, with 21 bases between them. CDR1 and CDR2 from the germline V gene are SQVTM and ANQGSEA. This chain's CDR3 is CSVGMAGGTGNTEAFF. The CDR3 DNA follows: TGCAGCGTGGGGATGGCGGGGGGAACGGGGAACACTGAAGCTTTCTTT.

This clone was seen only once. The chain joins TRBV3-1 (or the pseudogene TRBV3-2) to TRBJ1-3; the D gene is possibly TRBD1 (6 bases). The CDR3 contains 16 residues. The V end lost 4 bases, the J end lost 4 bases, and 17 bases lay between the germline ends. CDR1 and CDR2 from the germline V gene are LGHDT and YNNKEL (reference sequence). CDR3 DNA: TGTGCCAGCAGCCCCCTTGGGGGCAGCTCCGGAAACACCATATATTTT. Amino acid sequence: CASSPLGGSSGNTIYF.

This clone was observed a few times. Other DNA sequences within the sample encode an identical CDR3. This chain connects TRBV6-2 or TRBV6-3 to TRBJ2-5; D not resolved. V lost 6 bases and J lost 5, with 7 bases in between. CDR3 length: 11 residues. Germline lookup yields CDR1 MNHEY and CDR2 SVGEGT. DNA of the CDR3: TGTGCCAGCAGCCAGCCGGAGACCCAGTACTTC. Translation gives CASSQPETQYF.

CDR3 DNA: TGTGCCTGGAGTGTAGCGACCTACACTGAAGCTTTCTTT. It encodes CAWSVATYTEAFF. The V and J genes are TRBV30 and TRBJ1-1, with D unresolved. Germline V gene data show CDR1 as GTSNPN and CDR2 as SVGIG (reference sequence). There are 13 residues in the CDR3. V gave up 0 bases and J gave up 3 bases, with 8 bases separating them.

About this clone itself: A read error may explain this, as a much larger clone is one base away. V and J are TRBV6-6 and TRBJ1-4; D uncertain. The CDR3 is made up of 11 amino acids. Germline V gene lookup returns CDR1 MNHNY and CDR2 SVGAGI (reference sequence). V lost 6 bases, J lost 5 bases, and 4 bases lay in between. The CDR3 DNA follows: TGTGCCAGCAGAGAGAATGAAAAACTGTTTTTT. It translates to CASRENEKLFF.

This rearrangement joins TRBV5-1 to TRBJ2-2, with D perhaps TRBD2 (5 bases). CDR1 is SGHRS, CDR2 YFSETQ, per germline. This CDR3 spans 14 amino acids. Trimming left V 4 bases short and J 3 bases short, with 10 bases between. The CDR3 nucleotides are TGCGCCAGCAGCCGTACCGGGGACACCGGGGAGCTGTTTTTT. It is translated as CASSRTGDTGELFF.

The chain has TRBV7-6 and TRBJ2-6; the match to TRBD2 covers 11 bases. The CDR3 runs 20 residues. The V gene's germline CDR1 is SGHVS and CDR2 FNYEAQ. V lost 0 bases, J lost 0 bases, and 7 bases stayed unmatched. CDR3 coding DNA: TGTGCCAGCAGCTTAGCGATCACTAGCGGGGGCCACTCTGGGGCCAACGTCCTGACTTTC. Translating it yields CASSLAITSGGHSGANVLTF. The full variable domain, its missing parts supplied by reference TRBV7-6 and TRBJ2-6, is GAGVSQSPRYKVTKRGQDVALRCDPISGHVSLYWYRQALGQGPEFLTYFNYEAQQDKSGLPNDRFSAERPEGSISTLTIQRTEQRDSAMYRCASSLAITSGGHSGANVLTFGAGSRLTVL.

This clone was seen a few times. DNA of the CDR3: TGTGCCACCAGCAGAGATACACCCTACGAGCAGTACTTC. Amino acid sequence: CATSRDTPYEQYF. This chain uses TRBV15 with TRBJ2-7; no definite D call. V was trimmed by 0 bases and J by 2 bases, leaving 5 bases between them. Germline lookup yields CDR1 LNHNV and CDR2 YYDKDF (reference sequence). This CDR3 is built from 13 residues. Based on the CDR3 plus reference TRBV15 and TRBJ2-7, the full variable domain is DAMVIQNPRYQVTQFGKPVTLSCSQTLNHNVMYWYQQKSSQAPKLLFHYYDKDFNNEADTPDNFQSRRPNTSFCFLDIRSPGLGDTAMYLCATSRDTPYEQYFGPGTRLTVT.

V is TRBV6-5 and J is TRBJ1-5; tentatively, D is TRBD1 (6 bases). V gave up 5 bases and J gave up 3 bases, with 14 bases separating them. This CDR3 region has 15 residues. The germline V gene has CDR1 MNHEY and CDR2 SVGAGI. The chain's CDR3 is CASSPLGGVNQPQHF. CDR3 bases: TGTGCCAGCAGTCCTCTCGGGGGCGTCAATCAGCCCCAGCATTTT.

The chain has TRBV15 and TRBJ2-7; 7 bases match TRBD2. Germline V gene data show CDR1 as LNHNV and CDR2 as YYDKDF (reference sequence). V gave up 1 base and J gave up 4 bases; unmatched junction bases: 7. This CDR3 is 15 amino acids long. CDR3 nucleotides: TGTGCCACCAGCAGAGGGGAGGGACTTTTATACGAGCAGTACTTC. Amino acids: CATSRGEGLLYEQYF.

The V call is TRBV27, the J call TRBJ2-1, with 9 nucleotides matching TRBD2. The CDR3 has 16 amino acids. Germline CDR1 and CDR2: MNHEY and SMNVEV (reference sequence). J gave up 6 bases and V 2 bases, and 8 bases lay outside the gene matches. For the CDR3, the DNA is TGTGCCAGCAGTTTAGATAGCGGGAGAACTGGCAATGAGCAGTTCTTC. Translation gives CASSLDSGRTGNEQFF.

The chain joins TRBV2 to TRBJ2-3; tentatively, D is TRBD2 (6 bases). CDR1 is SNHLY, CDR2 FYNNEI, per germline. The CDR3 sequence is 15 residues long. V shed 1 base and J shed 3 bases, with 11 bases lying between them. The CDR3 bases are TGTGCCAGCAGTGAAGGGGCGGGAACTACAGATACGCAGTATTTT. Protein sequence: CASSEGAGTTDTQYF.